Detailed here is one T cell receptor beta chain. This CDR3 has 12 amino acids. V shed 8 bases and J shed 3 bases, with 11 bases lying between them. In germline, CDR1 is SGHAT, CDR2 FQNNGV. Methods used by the authors: Amplification from reference gene primers served as the basis for estimated nucleated cell counts. TCRdb keeps only in-frame clones here, not all; method: immunoSEQ multiplex PCR. The D gene and trimming were derived from the DNA, and the V and J assignments and clone size from that table. The repertoire holds some 180,000 clones, with 83% as singletons. This specimen belongs to a study of blood T cell repertoires in COVID-19. Looking at the study overall: Sources were T cells, B-cell-depleted T cells, or PBMCs; the material itself was cDNA or gDNA.

This TCR came from an elderly woman with acute or convalescent COVID-19. The V gene is TRBV11-2, the J gene TRBJ2-7; D not certain. Sequencing used peripheral blood. CDR3 in amino acids: CASLGSLYEQYF. CDR3 coding DNA: TGTGCCAGCTTGGGTAGCCTCTACGAGCAGTACTTC.